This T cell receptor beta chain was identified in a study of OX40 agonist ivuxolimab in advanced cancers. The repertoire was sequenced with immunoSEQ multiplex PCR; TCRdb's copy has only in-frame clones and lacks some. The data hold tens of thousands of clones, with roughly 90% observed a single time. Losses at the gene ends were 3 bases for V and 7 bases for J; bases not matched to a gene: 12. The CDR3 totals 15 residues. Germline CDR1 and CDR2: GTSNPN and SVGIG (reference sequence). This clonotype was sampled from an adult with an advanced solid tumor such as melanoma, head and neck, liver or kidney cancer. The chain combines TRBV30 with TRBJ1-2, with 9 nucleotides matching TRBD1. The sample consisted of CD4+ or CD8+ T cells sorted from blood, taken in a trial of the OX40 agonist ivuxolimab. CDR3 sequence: CAWRLPGQGLRGYTF. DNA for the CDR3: TGTGCCTGGAGACTACCGGGACAGGGACTGCGTGGCTACACCTTC.